This paragraph covers one TCR beta chain sequence. Antigen specificity is unknown. The data were taken from a study of monozygotic twins with inflammatory bowel disease. This CDR3 spans 13 amino acids. Germline V gene lookup returns CDR1 SEHNR and CDR2 FQNEAQ (reference sequence). TCRdb re-called the 5' RACE reads; every CDR3 protein appears as one record, without DNA. The specimen's table records approximately 330,000 distinct CDR3 sequences. Whole-study findings and limits: For IBD patients, clonotypes shared with others were fewer than for healthy twins, especially with disease activity. Among the T cells, different subtypes could not be distinguished. Whereas healthy co-twins had higher TCRbeta diversity (inverse Simpson), IBD patients had lower diversity. It was not supported that a single strong signal or clonotype was associated with IBD.

The source material was blood. The receptor was derived from a human donor with ulcerative colitis or Crohn's disease, or a healthy co-twin of an affected twin (not recorded which). This rearrangement joins TRBV7-9 to TRBJ2-7. The CDR3: CASSSVASYEQYF.